Below, one T cell receptor beta chain is given with its context. The data were obtained in a study of T cell responses to AZD1222 COVID-19 vaccine. Profiled with immunoSEQ multiplex PCR; TCRdb holds only in-frame clones, not every one. The sample shows 130,000 to 150,000 clones, about 92% of them seen only once. Trimming removed 3 bases from V and 5 bases from J, with 13 bases in between. CDR1 and CDR2 (germline): SGHNT, YENEEA. This CDR3 region has 14 residues. The source was peripheral blood, collected on day 0 of AZD1222 vaccination. This rearrangement joins TRBV11-3 to TRBJ2-5; D unclear. The source of this sequence is an adult in good health. The DNA of the CDR3 is TGTGCCAGCAGCTTCCCGGGCCTCGGGGAGACCCAGTACTTC. This gives the protein CASSFPGLGETQYF. The complete variable domain, with remaining parts taken from reference TRBV11-3 and TRBJ2-5, reads EAGVVQSPRYKIIEKKQPVAFWCNPISGHNTLYWYLQNLGQGPELLIRYENEEAVDDSQLPKDRFSAERLKGVDSTLKIQPAELGDSAVYLCASSFPGLGETQYFGPGTRLLVL.